This T cell receptor beta chain comes out of a study of CD8 T cells in Susac syndrome. With random hexamers, about 0.45 to 1 ug RNA was reverse transcribed. From the immunoSEQ multiplex PCR reads, TCRdb called clonotypes with MiXCR, one entry per CDR3 protein. The sample has about 300,000 distinct CDR3 sequences, approximately 89% seen once; the top ten hold around 0.18%. V lost 3 bases and J lost 5; bases outside the gene matches: 2. The germline CDR1 and CDR2 sequences are SGDLS and YYNGEE. This CDR3 spans 14 amino acids. This TCR was sampled from a human donor with multiple sclerosis. The sample consisted of CD8+ T cells from PBMCs. This chain connects TRBV9 to TRBJ2-2, with 9 bases lining up with TRBD1. The CDR3 region has the DNA TGTGCCAGCAGCGCCGGACAGGGGACCGGGGAGCTGTTTTTT. It codes for CASSAGQGTGELFF.